The clone carrying this T cell receptor beta chain ranks as medium-sized. TCRdb re-called the PCR reads with MiXCR. The table has tens of thousands of clones, roughly 17% seen once. This specimen comes from a study of metastatic and nonmetastatic thyroid tumors. Before thyroid surgery, none of the patients had received any treatment. The CDR3 runs 14 residues. In germline, CDR1 is MNHEY, CDR2 SMNVEV (reference sequence). V lost 3 bases, J lost 3 bases, and 4 bases stayed unmatched. The V and J genes are TRBV27 and TRBJ2-7; 8 bases line up with TRBD2. This receptor was obtained from a female donor with papillary thyroid cancer or a benign thyroid nodule (not recorded which). Some clones in this sample may be carry-over from other donors' samples. Sequencing was performed on blood. This chain's CDR3 is CASSLGLGGYEQYF. Here the CDR3 DNA reads TGTGCCAGCAGTTTGGGACTAGGAGGCTACGAGCAGTACTTC.